These T cell receptor beta chains were read from a single sample in a study of PD-L1 blockade in urothelial cancer. Produced via immunoSEQ multiplex PCR; TCRdb's table is partial and in-frame only. The repertoire holds some 77,000 clones, with around 90% as singletons. The sequencing here drew on PBMCs, taken around atezolizumab (anti-PD-L1) treatment. The receptors come from a woman aged 65 to 85 with urothelial cancer. Both conserved end residues are part of each CDR3. D genes are given only for firm matches. The size field is filled for only some rows; it gives once, few, many or a size class.

>TRBJ2-7|-|TRBV30|-|13
TGTGCCTGGAGAGAGGGCTGGAACTACGAGCAGTACTTC
CAWREGWNYEQYF
>TRBJ2-2|TRBD2|TRBV7-6|few|16
TGTGCCAGCAGCTTAGGCGGGGGGCCCGGCACCGGGGAGCTGTTTTTT
CASSLGGGPGTGELFF
>TRBJ2-5|TRBD1|TRBV11-2|-|16
TGTGCCAGCAGCTTAGGGTATGGACAGGGCGGGGAGACCCAGTACTTC
CASSLGYGQGGETQYF
>TRBJ2-7|-|TRBV9|-|15
TGTGCCAGCAGCGTATCTTTCGGGGGTTTCTACGAGCAGTACTTC
CASSVSFGGFYEQYF
>TRBJ1-3|TRBD1|TRBV4-3|-|15
TGCGCCAGCAGCCCGCGGACAGGGGGTGAAAACACCATATATTTT
CASSPRTGGENTIYF
>TRBJ2-7|-|TRBV29-1|few|13
TGCAGCGTTGAGATAGGACAGACCTACGAGCAGTACTTC
CSVEIGQTYEQYF
>TRBJ1-5|-|TRBV2|-|14
TGTGCCAGCAGTGAGCTGCGTTTCAATCAGCCCCAGCATTTT
CASSELRFNQPQHF
>TRBJ2-3|-|TRBV19|-|14
TGTGCCAGTAGCCGCGGGACGCTTTCGGATACGCAGTATTTT
CASSRGTLSDTQYF
>TRBJ2-1|TRBD2|TRBV29-1|-|19
TGCAGCGTTAAGGGGACTAGCGGGGATTTTGGGACCTTATACAATGAGCAGTTCTTC
CSVKGTSGDFGTLYNEQFF
>TRBJ1-1|-|TRBV7-2|-|12
TGTGCCAGCAGCTTAGATGTGGGGGGAGCTTTCTTT
CASSLDVGGAFF
>TRBJ2-7|-|TRBV6-5|-|13
TGTGCCAGCAGTCATCCAGGGACTTACGAGCAGTACTTC
CASSHPGTYEQYF
>TRBJ2-2|TRBD2|TRBV15|-|15
TGTGCCACCAGCAGTAGACTAGCTCACACCGGGGAGCTGTTTTTT
CATSSRLAHTGELFF
>TRBJ1-6|-|TRBV4-1|-|19
TGCGCCAGCAGCCAAGACATCAGGGGCCCTAGCTCCTATAATTCACCCCTCCACTTT
CASSQDIRGPSSYNSPLHF
>TRBJ2-3|TRBD1|TRBV6-6|-|15
TGTGCCAGCAGTACAGGGACAGGGTCTTCAGATACGCAGTATTTT
CASSTGTGSSDTQYF
>TRBJ2-5|-|TRBV19|-|16
TGTGCCAGTACCGAAAGAGGCTTAGGGGGCCAAGAGACCCAGTACTTC
CASTERGLGGQETQYF
>TRBJ2-5|-|TRBV19|-|15
TGTGCCAGTAGTATGTCTGGGGCGATCCAAGAGACCCAGTACTTC
CASSMSGAIQETQYF
>TRBJ2-1|-|TRBV5-1|-|14
TGCGCCAGCAGCTCCGGACTAAGTCTCAATGAGCAGTTCTTC
CASSSGLSLNEQFF